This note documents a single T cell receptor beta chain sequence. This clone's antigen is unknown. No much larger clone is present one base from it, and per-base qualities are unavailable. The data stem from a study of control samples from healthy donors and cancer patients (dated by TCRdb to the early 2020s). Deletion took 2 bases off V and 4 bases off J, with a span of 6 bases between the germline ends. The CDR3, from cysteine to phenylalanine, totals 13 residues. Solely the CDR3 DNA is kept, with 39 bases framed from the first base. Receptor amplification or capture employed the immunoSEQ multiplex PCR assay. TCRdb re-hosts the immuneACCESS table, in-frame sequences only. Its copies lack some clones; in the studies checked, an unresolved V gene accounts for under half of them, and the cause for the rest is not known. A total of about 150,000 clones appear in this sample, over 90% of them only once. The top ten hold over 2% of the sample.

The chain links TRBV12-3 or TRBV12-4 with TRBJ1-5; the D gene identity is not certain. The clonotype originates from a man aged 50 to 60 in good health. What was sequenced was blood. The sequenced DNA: TGTGCCAGCAGTTTACGGGAGAATCAGCCCCAGCATTTT. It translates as CASSLRENQPQHF.